A selection of T cell receptor beta chains follows, all from one sample in a study of regulatory T cells in long-lasting Graves disease. TCRdb re-analysed the multiplex PCR reads in MiXCR, keeping a single row per CDR3 protein. The table records a few hundred thousand distinct CDR3 sequences, roughly 20% of them present only once. Sample: peripheral blood mononuclear cells (PBMCs), taken when the disease was refractory, from a patient treated with antithyroid drugs. These receptors were obtained from a woman aged 40 to 50 with Graves disease. The CDR3 runs from the conserved cysteine through the conserved F or W. Fields, in order: clone size, V gene, J gene, D gene, CDR3 protein, CDR3 DNA. A D gene is named only where the DNA matches it firmly. Expanded clones get a size class; other rows say once, few or many, or leave the size out.

clone size: -
V gene: TRBV10-3
J gene: TRBJ1-3
D gene: -
CDR3 protein: CAIRGTGSGNTIYF
CDR3 DNA: TGTGCCATCAGAGGGACGGGCTCTGGAAACACCATATATTTT

clone size: -
V gene: TRBV11-2
J gene: TRBJ2-7
D gene: -
CDR3 protein: CASSPIKGAKGDEQYF
CDR3 DNA: TGTGCCAGCAGTCCTATTAAGGGAGCCAAGGGAGACGAGCAGTACTTC

clone size: -
V gene: TRBV28
J gene: TRBJ2-1
D gene: TRBD2
CDR3 protein: CASSLIQREGLKEQFF
CDR3 DNA: TGTGCCAGCAGTTTAATTCAGCGGGAGGGCCTTAAGGAGCAGTTCTTC

clone size: many
V gene: TRBV2
J gene: TRBJ2-1
D gene: -
CDR3 protein: CASSWNNEQFF
CDR3 DNA: TGTGCCAGCAGCTGGAACAATGAGCAGTTCTTC

clone size: few
V gene: TRBV28
J gene: TRBJ2-3
D gene: TRBD1
CDR3 protein: CASSLFQGAPDTQYF
CDR3 DNA: TGTGCCAGCAGTTTATTTCAGGGGGCACCAGATACGCAGTATTTT

clone size: few
V gene: TRBV20-1
J gene: TRBJ1-4
D gene: -
CDR3 protein: CSAREGGWGSNEKLFF
CDR3 DNA: TGCAGTGCTAGAGAGGGGGGCTGGGGGTCTAATGAAAAACTGTTTTTT

clone size: many
V gene: TRBV28
J gene: TRBJ2-7
D gene: -
CDR3 protein: CASSFGRPYEQYF
CDR3 DNA: TGTGCCAGCAGTTTTGGCAGGCCCTACGAGCAGTACTTC

clone size: many
V gene: TRBV10-3
J gene: TRBJ2-5
D gene: -
CDR3 protein: CAIREQVHQETQYF
CDR3 DNA: TGTGCCATCAGGGAACAGGTTCACCAAGAGACCCAGTACTTC

clone size: -
V gene: TRBV20-1
J gene: TRBJ2-7
D gene: TRBD2
CDR3 protein: CSARGGLVYEQYF
CDR3 DNA: TGCAGTGCTAGGGGGGGACTAGTCTACGAGCAGTACTTC

clone size: -
V gene: TRBV28
J gene: TRBJ2-1
D gene: TRBD1
CDR3 protein: CASTRTGNYNEQFF
CDR3 DNA: TGTGCCAGCACCAGGACAGGAAACTACAATGAGCAGTTCTTC

clone size: many
V gene: TRBV20-1
J gene: TRBJ1-4
D gene: -
CDR3 protein: CSASPPDGGDEKLFF
CDR3 DNA: TGCAGTGCTAGCCCTCCCGACGGGGGGGATGAAAAACTGTTTTTT

clone size: many
V gene: TRBV19
J gene: TRBJ2-7
D gene: TRBD1
CDR3 protein: CASGPGQGYYEQYF
CDR3 DNA: TGTGCCAGCGGCCCGGGACAGGGCTACTACGAGCAGTACTTC

clone size: many
V gene: TRBV28
J gene: TRBJ2-7
D gene: TRBD1
CDR3 protein: CASSFDRGVPPLPYEQYF
CDR3 DNA: TGTGCCAGCAGTTTCGACAGGGGCGTCCCTCCCTTACCCTACGAGCAGTACTTC

clone size: few
V gene: TRBV5-1
J gene: TRBJ2-7
D gene: TRBD2
CDR3 protein: CASSLAPNPTSGTYEQYF
CDR3 DNA: TGCGCCAGCAGCTTGGCCCCAAACCCGACTAGCGGGACCTACGAGCAGTACTTC

clone size: many
V gene: TRBV6-1
J gene: TRBJ2-7
D gene: -
CDR3 protein: CASSDNEGYEQYF
CDR3 DNA: TGTGCCAGCAGTGACAATGAAGGCTACGAGCAGTACTTC

clone size: few
V gene: TRBV9
J gene: TRBJ2-7
D gene: TRBD2
CDR3 protein: CASSVDPSGPTGEQYF
CDR3 DNA: TGTGCCAGCAGCGTAGACCCTAGCGGCCCAACGGGGGAGCAGTACTTC

clone size: -
V gene: TRBV20-1
J gene: TRBJ2-7
D gene: TRBD1
CDR3 protein: CSGGQGFDEQYF
CDR3 DNA: TGCAGTGGGGGACAGGGGTTCGACGAGCAGTACTTC

clone size: many
V gene: TRBV27
J gene: TRBJ1-2
D gene: TRBD1
CDR3 protein: CASSLSGTASFYGYTF
CDR3 DNA: TGTGCCAGCAGTTTATCGGGGACAGCATCATTCTATGGCTACACCTTC

clone size: -
V gene: TRBV4-1
J gene: TRBJ2-7
D gene: -
CDR3 protein: CASSQRFLQAVGQYF
CDR3 DNA: TGCGCCAGCAGCCAACGATTCCTACAGGCGGTGGGGCAGTACTTC

clone size: -
V gene: TRBV20-1
J gene: TRBJ2-2
D gene: TRBD1
CDR3 protein: CSASGQGASGELFF
CDR3 DNA: TGCAGTGCTAGCGGGCAGGGGGCGTCCGGGGAGCTGTTTTTT